A selection of T cell receptor beta chains follows, all from one sample in a study of blood T cell repertoires in COVID-19. The assay was immunoSEQ multiplex PCR, and TCRdb's table has in-frame clones only and misses some. The top ten hold around 30% of the sample, which has about 230,000 clones, approximately 88% seen once. Sequenced: peripheral blood. The receptors were sampled from a man aged 40-49 years with acute or convalescent COVID-19. Each CDR3 is given with its conserved first and last residue. D genes are given only for firm matches. Rows may omit the clone size; those that give it use once, few, many or a size class.

CDR3 DNA	CDR3 protein	clone size	J gene	V gene	D gene
TGCAGCTCTATCGGGGACAGAGGTTTGAACACTGAAGCTTTCTTT	CSSIGDRGLNTEAFF	NA	TRBJ1-1	TRBV29-1	TRBD1
TGTGCCAGTAGTCCTGGTCGGTTATCACCCCTCCACTTT	CASSPGRLSPLHF	once	TRBJ1-6	TRBV19	NA
TGTGCCAGCAGCTTACAGGGGGGAAACACCATATATTTT	CASSLQGGNTIYF	NA	TRBJ1-3	TRBV7-2	NA
TGCGCCAGCAGCTCAAGGCCCGGGACTAGCGAAACCTACGAGCAGTACTTC	CASSSRPGTSETYEQYF	NA	TRBJ2-7	TRBV5-1	TRBD2
TGTGCCAGCAGCAAAATGGGCGGGGGCTACACCTTC	CASSKMGGGYTF	NA	TRBJ1-2	TRBV21-1	NA
TGTGCCTGGAGTGGGCCAGGGTCTGGCTACACCTTC	CAWSGPGSGYTF	NA	TRBJ1-2	TRBV30	NA
TGTGCCAGTGGGACAGGGGAAACAGATACGCAGTATTTT	CASGTGETDTQYF	NA	TRBJ2-3	TRBV6-6	TRBD1
TGTGCCAGCAGAGAACCGGGACAGGGCACAGATACGCAGTATTTT	CASREPGQGTDTQYF	NA	TRBJ2-3	TRBV2	TRBD1
TGTGCCAGCAGTATCATTACAGGTGCCTCCTATGGCTACACCTTC	CASSIITGASYGYTF	few	TRBJ1-2	TRBV28	NA
TGTGCCAGCACCACTACAAGGGCGGGGGGAGGAGAGACCCAGTACTTC	CASTTTRAGGGETQYF	NA	TRBJ2-5	TRBV7-9	TRBD2
TGTGCCAGCAGTCCCCGGACAGGCGATGGGGACAATCAGCCCCAGCATTTT	CASSPRTGDGDNQPQHF	NA	TRBJ1-5	TRBV6-6	TRBD1
TGTGCCAGCATACAGGGCTTTGACGCTAACTATGGCTACACCTTC	CASIQGFDANYGYTF	NA	TRBJ1-2	TRBV19	NA
TGTGCCAGCAGCTACCGGGACAGCCCTTTGAACGAGCAGTACTTC	CASSYRDSPLNEQYF	NA	TRBJ2-7	TRBV11-3	TRBD1